This T cell receptor (beta chain) was captured by sequencing in a study of OX40 agonist ivuxolimab in advanced cancers. Study as a whole: Averaging 60 years in age, with a range of roughly 23 to 80, the cohort was around 83% male.

This clone has only one observation. Its target is not known. The table came from immunoSEQ multiplex PCR; TCRdb's copy has only in-frame clones and leaves some out. The data show around 74,000 clones, roughly 85% seen once. Overall study findings and caveats: Certain nonresponders likewise exhibited a low normalized T-cell clonal expansion. At doses 0.1 to 3.0 mg/kg, CD4+ and CD8+ clones expanded. Among T cells, CD8+ cells averaged more expanded clones than CD4+ cells.

This TCR was sampled from an adult with an advanced solid tumor such as melanoma, head and neck, liver or kidney cancer. The material was CD4+ or CD8+ T cells sorted from blood, obtained in a trial of the OX40 agonist ivuxolimab.

For the CDR3, the DNA is TGTGCCAGCAGCTTAGATTATAGTCAGCCCCAGCATTTT. Translating it yields CASSLDYSQPQHF. The chain links TRBV7-2 to TRBJ1-5; D call uncertain. CDR3 length: 13 amino acids. Germline V gives CDR1 SGHTA, CDR2 FQGNSA. V lost 1 base and J 6 bases, leaving 7 bases between the germline ends. Filled out from reference TRBV7-2 and TRBJ1-5, the complete variable domain reads GAGVSQSPSNKVTEKGKDVELRCDPISGHTALYWYRQSLGQGLEFLIYFQGNSAPDKSGLPSDRFSAERTGGSVSTLTIQRTQQEDSAVYLCASSLDYSQPQHFGDGTRLSIL.